Presented here are 3 T cell receptor beta chains from one specimen sequenced in a study of post-analysis software for immune sequencing data. The study, taken as a whole, reports: Relative to controls, patients had roughly five TRBV segments at higher frequency, with TRBV5-6, TRBV5-1 and TRBV20-1 among these.

For these receptors, no antigen is known. Unique molecular identifiers were built into the TCR beta cDNA libraries. Each CDR3 protein gets one entry after TCRdb re-called the PCR reads with MiXCR. Here the sample spans hundreds of thousands of distinct CDR3 sequences, around 34% being singletons. The source material was blood. Every receptor here comes from a girl between 10 and 17 years old with multiple sclerosis.

Comment on this clonotype: A clone one base away is much larger, so this may be a read error. The chain employs TRBV15 and TRBJ2-7; D perhaps matches TRBD1 (5 bases). The CDR3 runs 15 residues. CDR1 is LNHNV, CDR2 YYDKDF, per germline (reference sequence). CDR3 sequence (DNA): TGTGCCACCAGTAGAGAACAAGGGGTGGGTCAAAATCCGTACTTC. Translating it yields CATSREQGVGQNPYF.

In its sample, this clonotype was seen many times. A read error may produce the germline difference seen at one junction end. This sequence joins TRBV18 and TRBJ2-3, with D possibly matching TRBD2 (6 bases). The CDR3 is 16 amino acids. Per the germline V gene, CDR1 is KGHSH and CDR2 is LQKENI. The CDR3 coding sequence is TGTGCCAGCTCGCCACCTCTTCGGGGGTGGGGAGATACGCAGTATTTT. Amino acid sequence: CASSPPLRGWGDTQYF.

This clonotype was seen at least ten times. The chain combines TRBV6-5 with TRBJ1-5; D is uncertain. Trimming took off 5 bases at V and 0 bases at J, with 14 bases between the two ends. This CDR3 is built from 16 residues. The germline gives CDR1 MNHEY, CDR2 SVGAGI. CDR3 coding DNA: TGTGCCAGCAGTCCCAGACACGGGCTTAGCAATCAGCCCCAGCATTTT. Its protein is CASSPRHGLSNQPQHF.